The T cell receptor (beta chain) described here comes from a study of cytomegalovirus exposure and HLA in healthy donors. Findings of the study overall: In a later analysis, most CMV-associated TCR beta chains appeared HLA-restricted. Follow-up analysis later connected one missense variant in DCLRE1C with trimming of TCR beta V- and J-genes.

PCR employed 60 Vbeta and 13 Jbeta primers. Data came from immunoSEQ multiplex PCR; TCRdb stores just in-frame clones and leaves some out. Here the sample spans about 120,000 clones, less than 80% being singletons. Details on this clone: Its target is unknown.

Trimming shortened V by 1 base and J by 1 base, and 20 bases separated the two germline ends. The CDR3 loop spans 19 amino acids. Germline CDR1 MDHEN, CDR2 SYDVKM. Specimen: PBMCs. This rearrangement joins TRBV28 to TRBJ2-1; tentatively, D is TRBD2 (7 bases). The sequence came from a man aged 40-49 years in good health and CMV-seropositive. This CDR3 is CASSLSRLGGGASYNEQFF. DNA of the CDR3: TGTGCCAGCAGTTTATCCCGACTAGGGGGGGGCGCGTCCTACAATGAGCAGTTCTTC.